This TCR beta chain appears in the sequencing data of a study of shared clonotypes between healthy human individuals. Study-wide results and limits: Only a few donors were included, so the genetic and exposure-history diversity represented was limited. Although depth was large, rarefaction showed that sequencing of the sorted subsets was incomplete. Of the naive CD4 clonotypes, approximately 5% were shared across a few donors.

Deep-level running was used for the assay. The repertoire was sequenced with immunoSEQ multiplex PCR; TCRdb's copy has only in-frame clones and lacks some. This table holds roughly 76,000 clones, 50% to 70% found once. Only a few counts were recorded for this clone. Its antigen is not known. The length of the CDR3 is 14 residues. Germline-derived CDR1 and CDR2 are MNHEY and SMNVEV (reference sequence). Deletions cut 3 bases from V and 5 bases from J, with 14 bases between. The sequenced material came from memory CD8+ T cells sorted from blood. Subset here: CD45RO+ cells pooled with CCR7-negative TemRA cells. The rearrangement links TRBV27 to TRBJ2-7; D is unresolved. The source is a man aged 30-40 years in good health. DNA of the CDR3: TGTGCCAGCAGTTTTTTCATGGGTAGAGACGAGCAGTACTTC. This codes for CASSFFMGRDEQYF.